The 5 T cell receptor beta chains reported below all come from one sample, sequenced in a study of shared clonotypes between healthy human individuals. The protocol was immunoSEQ multiplex PCR, while the TCRdb copy is restricted to in-frame clones and leaves out a portion. The sample has about 1.5 million clones; about 98% are singletons. The specimen sequenced was naive CD4+ T cells sorted from blood. Sample subset: CD45RA+ positively selected. The receptors originated from a man under 40 in good health.

The rearrangement links TRBV14 to TRBJ1-1, with D tentatively TRBD1 (5 bases). In germline, CDR1 is SGHDN, CDR2 FVKESK. Trimming pared 5 bases from V and 10 bases from J, leaving 11 bases between. This CDR3 comprises 11 residues. DNA of the CDR3: TGTGCCAGCAGCGAGGGACCCGCAGCTTTCTTT. Residues: CASSEGPAAFF.

The rearrangement links TRBV18 to TRBJ1-2; unclear D gene. The CDR3 has 13 residues. Trimming took 1 base from V and 4 from J, leaving 7 bases between them. Per germline, CDR1 KGHSH and CDR2 LQKENI. The CDR3 protein is CASSPLEFYGYTF. The CDR3 nucleotides read TGTGCCAGCTCACCACTGGAATTCTATGGCTACACCTTC.

For this clone: At one end, the junction sequence differs from germline, possibly due to a read error. The chain combines TRBV18 with TRBJ2-1, with TRBD2 as a possible D gene (5 bases). The CDR3 contains 18 residues. Germline assignment: CDR1 KGHSH and CDR2 LQKENI. CDR3 in DNA: TGTGCCAGCTCACCACTGGGCCCGGGAAGTAAGATCTACGATGAGCAGTTCTTC. This encodes CASSPLGPGSKIYDEQFF. Combining the CDR3 with reference TRBV18 and TRBJ2-1 gives the whole variable domain NAGVMQNPRHLVRRRGQEARLRCSPMKGHSHVYWYRQLPEEGLKFMVYLQKENIIDESGMPKERFSAEFPKEGPSILRIQQVVRGDSAAYFCASSPLGPGSKIYDEQFFGPGTRLTVL.

The V call is TRBV18, the J call TRBJ1-2; weak D call: TRBD1 (5 bases). Per the germline V gene, CDR1 is KGHSH and CDR2 is LQKENI. This CDR3 spans 16 amino acids. V was clipped by 4 bases and J by 2 bases, with 17 bases between them. The CDR3 here is CASSLDIVQLNYGYTF. CDR3 coding DNA: TGTGCCAGCTCACTGGACATCGTGCAGCTAAACTATGGCTACACCTTC.

The V call is TRBV7-9, the J call TRBJ2-3; 11 nucleotides line up with TRBD2. This CDR3 spans 16 amino acids. Unmatched junction bases numbered 4, after V lost 3 bases and J lost 2 bases. Germline V lookup: CDR1 SEHNR, CDR2 FQNEAQ (reference sequence). This CDR3 is CASSFGTSGNTDTQYF. CDR3 coding DNA: TGTGCCAGCAGCTTCGGGACTAGCGGAAACACAGATACGCAGTATTTT.